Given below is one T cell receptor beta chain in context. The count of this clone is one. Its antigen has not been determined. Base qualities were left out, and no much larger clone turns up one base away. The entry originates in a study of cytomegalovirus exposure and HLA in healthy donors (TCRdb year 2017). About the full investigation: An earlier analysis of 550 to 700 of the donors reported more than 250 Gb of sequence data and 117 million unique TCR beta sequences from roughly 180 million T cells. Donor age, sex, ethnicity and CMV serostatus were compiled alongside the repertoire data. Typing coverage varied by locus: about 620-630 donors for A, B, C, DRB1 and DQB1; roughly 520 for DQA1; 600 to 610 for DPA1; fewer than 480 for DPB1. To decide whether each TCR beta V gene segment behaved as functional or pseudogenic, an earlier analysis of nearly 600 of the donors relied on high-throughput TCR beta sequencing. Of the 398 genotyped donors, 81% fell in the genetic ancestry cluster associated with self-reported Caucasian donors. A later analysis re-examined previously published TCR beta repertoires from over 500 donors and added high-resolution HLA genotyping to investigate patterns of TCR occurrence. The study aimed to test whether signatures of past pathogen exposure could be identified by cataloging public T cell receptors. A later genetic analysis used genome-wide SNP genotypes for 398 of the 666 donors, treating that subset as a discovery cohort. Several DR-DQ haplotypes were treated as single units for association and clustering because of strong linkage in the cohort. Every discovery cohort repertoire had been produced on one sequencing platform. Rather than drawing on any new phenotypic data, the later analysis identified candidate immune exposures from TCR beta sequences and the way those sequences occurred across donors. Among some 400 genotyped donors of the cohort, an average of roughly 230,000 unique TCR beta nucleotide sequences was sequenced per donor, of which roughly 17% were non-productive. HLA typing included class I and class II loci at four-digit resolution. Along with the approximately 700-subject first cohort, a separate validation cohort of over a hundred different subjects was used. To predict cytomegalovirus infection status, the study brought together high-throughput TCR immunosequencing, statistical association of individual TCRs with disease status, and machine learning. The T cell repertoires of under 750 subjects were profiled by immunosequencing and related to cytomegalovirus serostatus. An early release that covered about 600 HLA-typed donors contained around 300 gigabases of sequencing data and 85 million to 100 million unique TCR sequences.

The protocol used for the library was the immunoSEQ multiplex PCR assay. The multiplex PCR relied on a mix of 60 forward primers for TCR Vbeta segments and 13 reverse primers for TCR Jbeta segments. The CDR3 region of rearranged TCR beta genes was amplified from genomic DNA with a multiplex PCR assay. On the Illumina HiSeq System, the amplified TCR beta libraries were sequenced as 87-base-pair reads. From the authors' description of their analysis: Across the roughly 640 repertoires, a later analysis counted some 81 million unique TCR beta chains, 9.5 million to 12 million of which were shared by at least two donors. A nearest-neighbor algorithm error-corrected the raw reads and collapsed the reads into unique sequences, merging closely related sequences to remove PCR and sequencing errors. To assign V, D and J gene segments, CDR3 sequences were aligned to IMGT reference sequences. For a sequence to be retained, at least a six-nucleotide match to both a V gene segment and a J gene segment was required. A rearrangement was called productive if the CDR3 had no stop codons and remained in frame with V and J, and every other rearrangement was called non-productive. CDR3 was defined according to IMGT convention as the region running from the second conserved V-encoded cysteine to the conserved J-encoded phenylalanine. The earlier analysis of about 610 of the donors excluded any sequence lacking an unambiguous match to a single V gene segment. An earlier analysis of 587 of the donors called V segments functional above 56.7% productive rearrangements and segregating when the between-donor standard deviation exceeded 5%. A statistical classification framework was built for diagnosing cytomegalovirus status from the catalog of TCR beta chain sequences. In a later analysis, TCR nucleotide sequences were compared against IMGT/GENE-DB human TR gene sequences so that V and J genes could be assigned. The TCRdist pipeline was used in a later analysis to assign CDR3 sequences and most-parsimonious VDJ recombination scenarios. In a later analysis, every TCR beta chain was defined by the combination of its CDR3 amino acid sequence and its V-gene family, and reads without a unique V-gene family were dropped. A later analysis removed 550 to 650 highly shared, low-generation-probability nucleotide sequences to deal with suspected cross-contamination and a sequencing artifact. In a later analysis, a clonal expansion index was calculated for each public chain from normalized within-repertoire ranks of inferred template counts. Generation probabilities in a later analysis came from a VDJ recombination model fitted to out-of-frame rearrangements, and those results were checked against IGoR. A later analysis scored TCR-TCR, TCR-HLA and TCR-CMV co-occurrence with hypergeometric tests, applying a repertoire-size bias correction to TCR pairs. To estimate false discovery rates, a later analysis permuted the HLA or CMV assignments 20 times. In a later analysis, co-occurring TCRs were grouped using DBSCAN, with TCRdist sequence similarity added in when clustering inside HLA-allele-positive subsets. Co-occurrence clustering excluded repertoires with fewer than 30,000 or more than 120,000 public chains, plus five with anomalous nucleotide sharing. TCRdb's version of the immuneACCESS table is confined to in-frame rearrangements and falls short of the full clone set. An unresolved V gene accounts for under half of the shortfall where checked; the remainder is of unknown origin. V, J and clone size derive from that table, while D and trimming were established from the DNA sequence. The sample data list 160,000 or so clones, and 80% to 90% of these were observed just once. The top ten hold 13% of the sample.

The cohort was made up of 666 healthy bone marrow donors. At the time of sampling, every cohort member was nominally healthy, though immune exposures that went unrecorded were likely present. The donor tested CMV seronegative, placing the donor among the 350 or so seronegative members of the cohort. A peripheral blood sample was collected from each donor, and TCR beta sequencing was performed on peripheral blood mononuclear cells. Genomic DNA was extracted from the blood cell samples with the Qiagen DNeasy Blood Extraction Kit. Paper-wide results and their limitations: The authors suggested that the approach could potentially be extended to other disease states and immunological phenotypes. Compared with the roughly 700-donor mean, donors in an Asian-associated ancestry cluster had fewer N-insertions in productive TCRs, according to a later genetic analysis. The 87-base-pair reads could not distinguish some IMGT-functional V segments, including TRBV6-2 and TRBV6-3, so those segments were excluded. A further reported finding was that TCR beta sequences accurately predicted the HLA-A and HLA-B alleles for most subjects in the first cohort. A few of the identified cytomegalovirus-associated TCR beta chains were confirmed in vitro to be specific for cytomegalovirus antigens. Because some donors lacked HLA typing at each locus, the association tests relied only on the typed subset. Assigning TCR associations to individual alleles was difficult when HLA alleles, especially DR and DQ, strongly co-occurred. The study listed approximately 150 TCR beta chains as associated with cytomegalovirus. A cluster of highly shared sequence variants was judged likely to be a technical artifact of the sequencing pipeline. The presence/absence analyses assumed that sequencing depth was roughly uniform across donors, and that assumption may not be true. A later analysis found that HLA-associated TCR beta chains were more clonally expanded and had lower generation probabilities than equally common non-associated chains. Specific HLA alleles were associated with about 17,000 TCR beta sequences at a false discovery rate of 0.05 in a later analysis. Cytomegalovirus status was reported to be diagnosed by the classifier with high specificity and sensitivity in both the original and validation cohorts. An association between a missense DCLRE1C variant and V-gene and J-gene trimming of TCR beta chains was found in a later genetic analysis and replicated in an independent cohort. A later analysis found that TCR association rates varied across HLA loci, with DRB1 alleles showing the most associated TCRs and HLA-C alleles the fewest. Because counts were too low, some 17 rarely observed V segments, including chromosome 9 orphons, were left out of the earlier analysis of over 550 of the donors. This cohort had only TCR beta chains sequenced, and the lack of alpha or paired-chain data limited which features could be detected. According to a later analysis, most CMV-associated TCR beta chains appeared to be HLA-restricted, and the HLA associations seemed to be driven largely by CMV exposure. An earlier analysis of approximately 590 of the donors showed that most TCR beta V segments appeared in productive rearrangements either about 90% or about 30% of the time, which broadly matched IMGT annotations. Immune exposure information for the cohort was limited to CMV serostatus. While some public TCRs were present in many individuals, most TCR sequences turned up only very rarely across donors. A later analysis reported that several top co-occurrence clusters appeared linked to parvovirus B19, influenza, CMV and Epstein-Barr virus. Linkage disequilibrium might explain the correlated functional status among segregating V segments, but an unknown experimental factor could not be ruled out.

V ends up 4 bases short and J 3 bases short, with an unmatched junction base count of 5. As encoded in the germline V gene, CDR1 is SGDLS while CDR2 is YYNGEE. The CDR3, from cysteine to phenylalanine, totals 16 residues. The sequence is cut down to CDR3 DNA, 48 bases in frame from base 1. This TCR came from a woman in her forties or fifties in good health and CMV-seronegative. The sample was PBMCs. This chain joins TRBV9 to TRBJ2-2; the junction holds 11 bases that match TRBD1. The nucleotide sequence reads TGTGCCAGCAGCTTCGGACAGGGGGCGGACACCGGGGAGCTGTTTTTT. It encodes CASSFGQGADTGELFF. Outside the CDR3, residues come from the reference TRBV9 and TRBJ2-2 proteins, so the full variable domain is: DSGVTQTPKHLITATGQRVTLRCSPRSGDLSVYWYQQSLDQGLQFLIQYYNGEERAKGNILERFSAQQFPDLHSELNLSSLELGDSALYFCASSFGQGADTGELFFGEGSRLTVL.